The 25 T cell receptor beta chains in this list originate from one sample, sequenced in a study of siplizumab effects on memory and regulatory T cells. Assay: immunoSEQ multiplex PCR; the TCRdb copy retains only in-frame clones and omits some. The profile shows more than 75,000 clones, under 95% of them singletons. The sequencing sample was made of CD8+ T cells sorted from blood. These TCRs come from a human donor in good health.

This rearrangement joins TRBV7-3 to TRBJ2-5, with D possibly TRBD2 on 5 matching bases. Looked up from germline, CDR1 is SGHTA and CDR2 is FQGTGA. The CDR3 spans 15 residues. Trimming took 2 bases from V and 4 from J, leaving 14 bases between them. As DNA, the CDR3 is TGTGCCAGCAGCTTAGACCCGTCTGAGGGAGAGACCCAGTACTTC. Protein product: CASSLDPSEGETQYF.

The chain has TRBV30 and TRBJ1-3; no clear D gene. Deletions cut 5 bases from V and 1 base from J, with 12 bases between. Looked up from germline, CDR1 is GTSNPN and CDR2 is SVGIG (reference sequence). The CDR3 sequence is 14 residues long. Here the CDR3 reads CAWCTGYSGNTIYF. The CDR3 DNA is TGTGCCTGGTGTACCGGGTATTCTGGAAACACCATATATTTT.

Only one count was recorded for this clone. The chain's CDR3 is CASSPWTSGNEQFF. As DNA, the CDR3 is TGTGCCAGCAGCCCGTGGACTAGCGGGAATGAGCAGTTCTTC. This rearrangement joins TRBV7-9 to TRBJ2-1, with TRBD2 matching 11 bases. The CDR3 loop spans 14 amino acids. After removal of 5 bases from V and 7 bases from J, the junction contained 4 bases not matched to a gene. Germline V lookup: CDR1 SEHNR, CDR2 FQNEAQ (reference sequence).

This sequence joins TRBV10-3 and TRBJ1-1; maybe TRBD1 (5 bases). Germline V gives CDR1 ENHRY, CDR2 SYGVKD. The CDR3 has 14 amino acids. The V gene lost 11 bases and the J gene lost 4 bases, with 20 bases spanning the gap. The CDR3 here is CAVSEGGQGTEAFF. The DNA of the CDR3 is TGTGCCGTCTCCGAAGGCGGCCAGGGCACTGAAGCTTTCTTT.

J is TRBJ2-7 and V is TRBV29-1; 12 nucleotides match TRBD2. CDR1 and CDR2 from the germline V gene are SQVTM and ANQGSEA. The junction had 4 bases not matched to a gene; V was cut back by 7 bases and J by 3 bases. CDR3 length equals 13 residues. CDR3 nucleotide sequence: TGCAGCGCCGTGGGACTAGCGGGCTACGAGCAGTACTTC. Amino acids: CSAVGLAGYEQYF.

This clone was picked up one time. This chain uses TRBV7-2 with TRBJ1-5, with a tentative D call TRBD1 (6 bases). Trimming stripped 3 bases from V and 6 bases from J, with 6 bases between. This CDR3 has 12 amino acids. Per germline, CDR1 SGHTA and CDR2 FQGNSA. This CDR3 is CASSFRGQPQHF. Here the CDR3 DNA reads TGTGCCAGCAGCTTCAGGGGTCAGCCCCAGCATTTT.

V usage is TRBV21-1 and J usage is TRBJ2-6; whether TRBD1, the table's D call, matches the DNA was not checked. TRBV21-1 is recorded as a pseudogene. The CDR3 spans 15 residues. For the CDR3, the DNA is TGTGCCAGCAGCTACAGGGGGCCCGGGGCCAACGTCCTGACTTTC. Its translation is CASSYRGPGANVLTF.

The rearrangement uses TRBV7-6 and TRBJ2-4; TRBD1 agrees at 9 bases. Germline V gene sequence: CDR1 SGHVS, CDR2 FNYEAQ. The V and J ends lost 5 bases and 3 bases, in that order; junction bases with no gene match: 5. The length of the CDR3 is 15 residues. CDR3 in amino acids: CASSAGTGSKNIQYF. CDR3 coding DNA: TGTGCCAGCAGCGCCGGGACAGGGAGCAAAAACATTCAGTACTTC.

The chain uses TRBV4-1 and TRBJ2-5; D not certain. The J call may be in error: the DNA end matches TRBJ2-7 better. Looked up from germline, CDR1 is MGHRA and CDR2 is YSYEKL. The length of the CDR3 is 17 residues. CDR3 nucleotide sequence: TGCGCCAGCAGCCAACTTCATCCGACGGCATACTCCTACGAGCAGTACTTC. It codes for CASSQLHPTAYSYEQYF.

V usage is TRBV9 and J usage is TRBJ1-1, with D tentatively TRBD1 (5 bases). There are 15 residues in the CDR3. Germline V gene lookup returns CDR1 SGDLS and CDR2 YYNGEE. V was pared by 4 bases and J by 0 bases, with 13 bases between. CDR3 bases: TGTGCCAGCAGCCCAGGGTCCGGCTTGAACACTGAAGCTTTCTTT. This codes for CASSPGSGLNTEAFF.

V and J are TRBV6-5 and TRBJ1-2, with 10 bases aligning to TRBD1. Trimming cost V 5 bases and J 7 bases; bases outside gene matches: 4. Germline assignment: CDR1 MNHEY and CDR2 SVGAGI. This CDR3 spans 13 amino acids. Written as DNA, the CDR3 is TGTGCCAGCAGTCCCGGGACAGGGGTTGGCTACACCTTC. This codes for CASSPGTGVGYTF.

V and J are TRBV18 and TRBJ1-1; the match to TRBD1 covers 7 bases. CDR1 and CDR2 (germline): KGHSH, LQKENI. The ends lost 2 bases at V and 4 bases at J; junction bases unmatched: 7. The CDR3 spans 15 residues. CDR3 sequence reads: CASSPGEGALTEAFF. As DNA, the CDR3 is TGTGCCAGCTCACCAGGGGAGGGGGCCCTCACTGAAGCTTTCTTT.

The CDR3 is CASSPLAGEGIDTQYF. The CDR3 DNA reads as TGTGCCAGCAGCCCACTAGCGGGAGAAGGAATAGATACGCAGTATTTT. The chain recombines TRBV7-6 with TRBJ2-3; 11 bases map to TRBD2. The V gene's germline CDR1 is SGHVS and CDR2 FNYEAQ. V shed 5 bases and J 5 bases; nucleotides not matched to a gene: 9. CDR3 length equals 16 residues.

The CDR3 nucleotides read TGCGCCAGCAGTGTCGAGAGGGGCAACTCCTACGAGCAGTACTTC. Protein product: CASSVERGNSYEQYF. The rearrangement links TRBV4-1 to TRBJ2-7, with D tentatively TRBD1 or TRBD2 (5 bases each). CDR1 is MGHRA and CDR2 is YSYEKL in the germline V gene. The CDR3 sequence is 15 residues long. V lost 6 bases, J lost 0 bases, and 15 bases lay in between.

This rearrangement joins TRBV7-9 to TRBJ1-2; 12 bases align to TRBD1. The CDR3 totals 18 residues. Germline V lookup: CDR1 SEHNR, CDR2 FQNEAQ (reference sequence). V lost 5 bases to trimming and J lost 3 bases; unmatched junction nucleotides: 13. The CDR3 loop reads CASSETGTGGSSDYGYTF. The CDR3 DNA reads as TGTGCCAGCAGCGAAACCGGGACAGGGGGCAGTTCTGACTATGGCTACACCTTC.

The chain combines TRBV6-6 with TRBJ2-7; 8 bases align to TRBD2. V was clipped by 2 bases and J by 3 bases; unmatched bases: 3. CDR3 length: 14 amino acids. In germline, CDR1 is MNHNY, CDR2 SVGAGI (reference sequence). The CDR3, as DNA: TGTGCCAGCAGTTACCTCACTAGCGGCTACGAGCAGTACTTC. Translating it yields CASSYLTSGYEQYF.

This chain joins TRBV19 and TRBJ2-1; possibly TRBD2 for D (5 bases). CDR1 and CDR2 (germline): LNHDA, SQIVND (reference sequence). This CDR3 is built from 15 residues. V was cut by 1 base and J by 2 bases, with 9 bases left in between. Written as DNA, the CDR3 is TGTGCCAGTAGTATAGGAGGGAGCCCCTACAATGAGCAGTTCTTC. Its translation is CASSIGGSPYNEQFF.

The chain links TRBV9 to TRBJ1-1, with 8 bases fitting TRBD1. Germline lookup yields CDR1 SGDLS and CDR2 YYNGEE. Trimming removed 6 bases from V and 1 base from J; junction bases left unmatched: 5. The CDR3 consists of 14 residues. CDR3 nucleotide sequence: TGTGCCAGCACCAACAGGGGGGAGAACACTGAAGCTTTCTTT. Protein: CASTNRGENTEAFF.

V is TRBV28 and J is TRBJ2-7; 8 nucleotides agree with TRBD1. Germline V CDR1 and CDR2: MDHEN, SYDVKM. This CDR3 comprises 15 residues. J lost 4 bases, V lost 6 bases, and 11 bases had no gene match. The CDR3: CASSSYRTGKYEQYF. CDR3 nucleotides: TGTGCCAGCAGCTCATACCGGACAGGGAAATACGAGCAGTACTTC. Drawing the rest from reference TRBV28 and TRBJ2-7, the complete variable domain is DVKVTQSSRYLVKRTGEKVFLECVQDMDHENMFWYRQDPGLGLRLIYFSYDVKMKEKGDIPEGYSVSREKKERFSLILESASTNQTSMYLCASSSYRTGKYEQYFGPGTRLTVT.

This CDR3 is CASKKGQGDGYTF. The CDR3 region has the DNA TGTGCCAGCAAAAAGGGGCAGGGCGATGGCTACACCTTC. This chain uses TRBV6-5 with TRBJ1-2; a possible D gene is TRBD1 (5 bases). Germline V gene sequence: CDR1 MNHEY, CDR2 SVGAGI. The CDR3 covers 13 residues. Trimming left V 7 bases short and J 6 bases short, with 15 bases between.

This clone was detected once. The rearrangement links TRBV27 to TRBJ1-5; D perhaps matches TRBD1 (5 bases). CDR1 is MNHEY, CDR2 SMNVEV, per germline (reference sequence). V was clipped by 0 bases and J by 3 bases, with 9 bases between them. This CDR3 comprises 15 residues. Here the CDR3 reads CASSLSGGDNQPQHF. The CDR3 DNA is TGTGCCAGCAGTTTATCGGGGGGGGACAATCAGCCCCAGCATTTT.

The rearrangement links TRBV19 to TRBJ2-5; no definite D call. The germline V and J ends were trimmed by 2 bases and 0 bases, with 7 bases remaining between them. The CDR3 length is 14 residues. Germline CDR1 reads LNHDA; CDR2 reads SQIVND (reference sequence). The CDR3 here is CASSIKGYQETQYF. The CDR3 DNA reads as TGTGCCAGTAGTATAAAAGGGTACCAAGAGACCCAGTACTTC.

This chain connects TRBV5-1 to TRBJ1-5; 7 nucleotides agree with TRBD1. This CDR3 has 14 amino acids. Losses at the gene ends were 0 bases for V and 7 bases for J; bases not matched to a gene: 4. CDR1 is SGHRS, CDR2 YFSETQ, per germline. In nucleotides, the CDR3 is TGCGCCAGCAGCTTGGAGGGGGCAGGACAGCCCCAGCATTTT. This encodes CASSLEGAGQPQHF.

This clone was observed a few times. The V call is TRBV25-1, the J call TRBJ1-6, with D possibly TRBD1 on 5 matching bases. Trimming stripped 0 bases from V and 7 bases from J, with 7 bases between. The CDR3 covers 14 residues. Germline V gene data show CDR1 as MGHDK and CDR2 as SYGVNS. CDR3 DNA sequence: TGTGCCAGCAGTGAATATGGGGCAAATTCACCCCTCCACTTT. It encodes CASSEYGANSPLHF. The full variable domain, rest sourced from reference TRBV25-1 and TRBJ1-6, is EADIYQTPRYLVIGTGKKITLECSQTMGHDKMYWYQQDPGMELHLIHYSYGVNSTEKGDLSSESTVSRIRTEHFPLTLESARPSHTSQYLCASSEYGANSPLHFGNGTRLTVT.

This clone was seen a few times. V gene TRBV30 combines with J gene TRBJ1-6; 7 positions match TRBD1. V was pared by 1 base and J by 7 bases, with 7 bases of the junction left unmatched. The CDR3 has 15 amino acids. Germline V gene sequence: CDR1 GTSNPN, CDR2 SVGIG (reference sequence). CDR3: CAWSGRDSWNSPLHF. In DNA, the CDR3 is TGTGCCTGGAGTGGGAGGGACAGTTGGAATTCACCCCTCCACTTT.